This passage covers 32 T cell receptor beta chains from one sample sequenced in a study of blood T cell repertoires in COVID-19. TCRdb's copy holds only in-frame clones and misses some; the assay was immunoSEQ multiplex PCR. The sample shows tens of thousands of clones, 75% to 90% of them seen only once. Sequencing was carried out using peripheral blood. The source of these receptors is a woman in her sixties or seventies with COVID-19, enrolled during active disease.

The V gene is TRBV19, the J gene TRBJ2-1, with TRBD2 matching over 7 bases. CDR3 length: 15 amino acids. Germline V gene lookup returns CDR1 LNHDA and CDR2 SQIVND (reference sequence). Unmatched junction bases numbered 4, after V lost 3 bases and J lost 2 bases. The CDR3: CASSMSGIPYNEQFF. The CDR3 DNA reads TGTGCCAGTAGTATGAGCGGGATCCCCTACAATGAGCAGTTCTTC.

The chain employs TRBV7-8 and TRBJ2-1; no clear D. The CDR3 runs to 15 residues. Trimming removed 5 bases at V and 0 bases at J, with 11 bases between. Germline CDR1 SGHVS, CDR2 FQNEAQ. The CDR3 DNA is TGTGCCAGCAGCCGGATCGAGAGCTCCTACAATGAGCAGTTCTTC. Residues: CASSRIESSYNEQFF.

This chain uses TRBV19 with TRBJ2-3; D is perhaps TRBD1 (6 bases). CDR1 is LNHDA, CDR2 SQIVND, per germline (reference sequence). CDR3 length: 12 residues. V dropped 4 bases and J dropped 4 bases, with 6 bases sitting between them. As DNA, the CDR3 is TGTGCCAGTAGTAGGACAGCAGATACGCAGTATTTT. Encoded protein: CASSRTADTQYF.

This rearrangement joins TRBV19 to TRBJ1-1; D perhaps matches TRBD1 (5 bases). The V end was cut by 11 bases, the J end by 1 base, with 17 bases between. CDR1 and CDR2 (germline): LNHDA, SQIVND (reference sequence). This CDR3 spans 14 amino acids. The CDR3 loop reads CAATPATENTEAFF. The CDR3, as DNA: TGTGCCGCAACCCCCGCGACAGAGAACACTGAAGCTTTCTTT.

The chain carries TRBV19 and TRBJ2-1; 11 bases are shared with TRBD2. This CDR3 spans 15 amino acids. Germline V gene data show CDR1 as LNHDA and CDR2 as SQIVND (reference sequence). With V trimmed by 4 bases and J by 4 bases, 3 bases remained unmatched. The chain's CDR3 is CASSKGTSGYNEQFF. CDR3 bases: TGTGCCAGTAGTAAAGGGACTAGCGGATACAATGAGCAGTTCTTC.

The chain has TRBV2 and TRBJ2-1; TRBD1 matches 7 bases. The CDR3 spans 16 residues. Trimming removed 6 bases from V and 3 bases from J; junction bases left unmatched: 11. Germline values: CDR1 SNHLY, CDR2 FYNNEI. The CDR3 nucleotides are TGTGCCAGCAGACCTAGGTCAGGGGGTATCTACAATGAGCAGTTCTTC. Amino acids: CASRPRSGGIYNEQFF.

This clone was found once. The genes are TRBV12-5 and TRBJ1-1; 8 bases align to TRBD1. The ends lost 4 bases at V and 0 bases at J; junction bases unmatched: 13. This CDR3 contains 18 residues. Germline V gives CDR1 LGHNT, CDR2 FRNRAP. CDR3 in amino acids: CASGSLDRAGQVNTEAFF. CDR3 sequence (DNA): TGTGCTAGTGGTTCGCTGGACAGGGCAGGCCAGGTGAACACTGAAGCTTTCTTT.

The chain has TRBV4-2 and TRBJ1-6; D gene unclear. The germline CDR1 and CDR2 sequences are LGHNA and YNFKEQ. CDR3 length: 14 residues. Trimming pared 0 bases from V and 8 bases from J, leaving 8 bases between. CDR3 residues: CASSQDFADSPLHF. The CDR3, as DNA: TGTGCCAGCAGCCAAGATTTCGCAGATTCACCCCTCCACTTT.

The chain recombines TRBV11-3 with TRBJ1-2; D remains unclear. Germline lookup yields CDR1 SGHNT and CDR2 YENEEA. V was shortened by 1 base and J by 2 bases, with 8 bases between the two germline ends. The CDR3 is made up of 14 amino acids. CDR3 sequence reads: CASSLVSGNYGYTF. As DNA, the CDR3 is TGTGCCAGCAGCTTAGTATCGGGGAACTATGGCTACACCTTC.

The chain couples TRBV6-5 to TRBJ2-1; 11 bases map to TRBD2. The CDR3 runs to 15 residues. Germline-derived CDR1 and CDR2 are MNHEY and SVGAGI. With V trimmed by 5 bases and J by 5 bases, 5 bases remained unmatched. CDR3 in DNA: TGTGCCAGCAGTAAACTGACTAGCGGGAACAATGAGCAGTTCTTC. Residues: CASSKLTSGNNEQFF.

The chain joins TRBV13 to TRBJ1-5, with D uncertain. Germline CDR1 is PRHDT and CDR2 is FYEKMQ (reference sequence). Trimming left V 5 bases short and J 7 bases short, with 18 bases between. The CDR3 has 15 amino acids. DNA of the CDR3: TGTGCCAGCAGCCCGAGATCCACGGGAAGCCAGCCCCAGCATTTT. Translated, it gives CASSPRSTGSQPQHF. The full variable domain, in which reference TRBV13 and TRBJ1-5 provide the parts outside the CDR3, is AAGVIQSPRHLIKEKRETATLKCYPIPRHDTVYWYQQGPGQDPQFLISFYEKMQSDKGSIPDRFSAQQFSDYHSELNMSSLELGDSALYFCASSPRSTGSQPQHFGDGTRLSIL.

J is TRBJ1-2 and V is TRBV28, with D possibly matching TRBD1 (5 bases). Germline loops: CDR1 MDHEN, CDR2 SYDVKM. The CDR3 spans 15 residues. With 6 bases removed from V and 5 bases from J, the gap between germline ends came to 19 bases. In nucleotides, the CDR3 is TGTGCCAGCAGCTCCCCCGGGGGGTTAGGATATGGCTACACCTTC. Its translation is CASSSPGGLGYGYTF.

V usage is TRBV7-2 and J usage is TRBJ2-3; 11 bases are a match to TRBD1. V shed 4 bases, J shed 3 bases, and the junction held 15 bases outside the gene matches. Germline CDR1 SGHTA, CDR2 FQGNSA. The length of the CDR3 is 19 residues. The CDR3 reads CASSSPPGTGGTLTDTQYF. CDR3 DNA sequence: TGTGCCAGCAGCTCCCCCCCCGGGACAGGGGGAACTTTAACAGATACGCAGTATTTT.

This clone has more than one count but fewer than ten. This chain joins TRBV19 and TRBJ2-7; perhaps TRBD2 as D (6 bases). CDR1 is LNHDA, CDR2 SQIVND, per germline (reference sequence). The CDR3 covers 14 residues. Trimming shortened V by 3 bases and J by 5 bases, and 14 bases separated the two germline ends. The CDR3 reads CASSIGGGPNEQYF. As DNA, the CDR3 is TGTGCCAGTAGTATCGGGGGTGGCCCCAACGAGCAGTACTTC. The full variable domain, in which reference TRBV19 and TRBJ2-7 provide the parts outside the CDR3, is DGGITQSPKYLFRKEGQNVTLSCEQNLNHDAMYWYRQDPGQGLRLIYYSQIVNDFQKGDIAEGYSVSREKKESFPLTVTSAQKNPTAFYLCASSIGGGPNEQYFGPGTRLTVT.

The chain links TRBV12-3 or TRBV12-4 to TRBJ2-7; D perhaps matches TRBD1 (6 bases). The CDR3 runs 13 residues. V was shortened by 6 bases and J by 6 bases, with 15 bases between the two germline ends. The CDR3 loop is CASRGRGFGEQYF. The CDR3 DNA follows: TGTGCCAGCAGGGGCAGGGGATTTGGCGAGCAGTACTTC.

This chain joins TRBV27 and TRBJ1-2; 9 nucleotides match TRBD1. Germline trimming cut 7 bases from V and 2 bases from J; bases unmatched to any gene: 5. CDR3 length: 14 amino acids. Germline assignment: CDR1 MNHEY and CDR2 SMNVEV (reference sequence). The DNA for the CDR3 is TGTGCCAGCACCGGGACAGGGCGGAACTATGGCTACACCTTC. Translation gives CASTGTGRNYGYTF.

This clone was detected only once. This chain joins TRBV9 and TRBJ1-2, with TRBD1 identical over 12 bases. Losses at the gene ends were 4 bases for V and 8 bases for J; bases not matched to a gene: 9. CDR1 and CDR2 (germline): SGDLS, YYNGEE. The CDR3 spans 15 residues. The CDR3 DNA is TGTGCCAGCAGCCCCGGGACAGGGGGCGGTAACGGCTACACCTTC. Its protein is CASSPGTGGGNGYTF. The full variable domain, in which reference TRBV9 and TRBJ1-2 provide the parts outside the CDR3, is DSGVTQTPKHLITATGQRVTLRCSPRSGDLSVYWYQQSLDQGLQFLIQYYNGEERAKGNILERFSAQQFPDLHSELNLSSLELGDSALYFCASSPGTGGGNGYTFGSGTRLTVV.

The rearrangement uses TRBV15 and TRBJ1-4; 7 bases align to TRBD1. CDR1 is LNHNV, CDR2 YYDKDF, per germline (reference sequence). The CDR3 is 18 residues long. V was clipped by 0 bases and J by 4 bases; unmatched bases: 11. CDR3 bases: TGTGCCACCAGCAGAGATCTAAGGGGGCGATTTGGTAATGAAAAACTGTTTTTT. It codes for CATSRDLRGRFGNEKLFF. Drawing the rest from reference TRBV15 and TRBJ1-4, the complete variable domain is DAMVIQNPRYQVTQFGKPVTLSCSQTLNHNVMYWYQQKSSQAPKLLFHYYDKDFNNEADTPDNFQSRRPNTSFCFLDIRSPGLGDTAMYLCATSRDLRGRFGNEKLFFGSGTQLSVL.

The chain links TRBV24-1 to TRBJ2-6, with D possibly TRBD1 on 5 matching bases. The germline V gene has CDR1 KGHDR and CDR2 SFDVKD. There are 16 residues in the CDR3. V lost 0 bases to trimming and J lost 3 bases, with 8 bases between them. The CDR3 nucleotides are TGTGCCACCAGTGATTTGAGGGGAAATGGGGCCAACGTCCTGACTTTC. Amino acid sequence: CATSDLRGNGANVLTF.

This clone was seen a handful of times. The chain carries TRBV9 and TRBJ2-1; D unclear. The CDR3 is 15 residues long. Deletions cut 0 bases from V and 4 bases from J, with 11 bases between. Germline-derived CDR1 and CDR2 are SGDLS and YYNGEE. CDR3 amino acids: CASSVEPTRYNEQFF. In DNA, the CDR3 is TGTGCCAGCAGCGTAGAACCCACGCGGTACAATGAGCAGTTCTTC.

The V call is TRBV5-1, the J call TRBJ2-7; 10 bases line up with TRBD2. Germline V CDR1 and CDR2: SGHRS, YFSETQ. The ends lost 1 base at V and 5 bases at J; junction bases unmatched: 9. CDR3 length equals 16 residues. In nucleotides, the CDR3 is TGCGCCAGCAGCTTGACCGTTAGCGGGAGGAGTGACGAGCAGTACTTC. Protein product: CASSLTVSGRSDEQYF.

The CDR3 is CASSELLNYGYTF. The DNA for the CDR3 is TGTGCCAGCAGTGAACTACTGAACTATGGCTACACCTTC. The chain links TRBV2 to TRBJ1-2; no definite D call. The V gene lost 2 bases and the J gene lost 2 bases, with 6 bases spanning the gap. The germline V gene has CDR1 SNHLY and CDR2 FYNNEI. The CDR3 totals 13 residues. The full variable domain, with the rest looked up from reference TRBV2 and TRBJ1-2, is EPEVTQTPSHQVTQMGQEVILRCVPISNHLYFYWYRQILGQKVEFLVSFYNNEISEKSEIFDDQFSVERPDGSNFTLKIRSTKLEDSAMYFCASSELLNYGYTFGSGTRLTVV.

This sequence joins TRBV2 and TRBJ1-5; D unclear. The CDR3 is 15 residues long. Trimming shortened V by 7 bases and J by 3 bases, and 16 bases separated the two germline ends. CDR1 and CDR2 (germline): SNHLY, FYNNEI. CDR3 region: CASTNLRSYNQPQHF. CDR3 nucleotide sequence: TGTGCCAGCACCAACTTACGGTCTTACAATCAGCCCCAGCATTTT.

The chain employs TRBV20-1 and TRBJ2-2; D might be TRBD2 (5 bases). The germline gives CDR1 DFQATT, CDR2 SNEGSKA (reference sequence). This CDR3 spans 15 amino acids. The V and J ends lost 3 bases and 0 bases respectively, with 11 bases between them. CDR3 coding DNA: TGCAGTGCTAGTCCCCTAGCCCCGAACACCGGGGAGCTGTTTTTT. The encoded protein is CSASPLAPNTGELFF.

This clone has a single count. The rearrangement uses TRBV29-1 and TRBJ1-1, with D unclear. The CDR3 consists of 10 residues. From germline, CDR1 is SQVTM and CDR2 ANQGSEA. Trimming stripped 5 bases from V and 4 bases from J, with 5 bases between. In nucleotides, the CDR3 is TGCAGCGTTCTGAGCACTGAAGCTTTCTTT. It is translated as CSVLSTEAFF.

The CDR3 here is CASSQDNNNYGYTF. CDR3 DNA sequence: TGCGCCAGCAGCCAAGATAACAATAACTATGGCTACACCTTC. The chain recombines TRBV4-3 with TRBJ1-2; no clear D. V shed 0 bases and J shed 1 base, with 6 bases lying between them. Germline CDR1 reads LGHNA; CDR2 reads YSLEER. The CDR3 has 14 residues.

V is TRBV6-5 and J is TRBJ2-3; 12 bases map to TRBD2. The CDR3 extends over 15 amino acids. The V gene end was trimmed by 9 bases and the J gene end by 4 bases; junction bases not matched to a gene: 8. Germline CDR1 is MNHEY and CDR2 is SVGAGI. This CDR3 is CARQLAGGNADTQYF. The DNA for the CDR3 is TGTGCCAGACAACTAGCGGGAGGAAACGCAGATACGCAGTATTTT.

The chain couples TRBV5-4 to TRBJ2-4, with TRBD1 identical over 10 bases. Germline CDR1 reads SGHNT; CDR2 reads YYREEE (reference sequence). This CDR3 contains 15 residues. J was trimmed by 1 base and V by 4 bases; bases with no gene match: 2. DNA for the CDR3: TGTGCCAGCAGCCGACAGGGGGCGGCCAAAAACATTCAGTACTTC. This encodes CASSRQGAAKNIQYF.

This chain connects TRBV30 to TRBJ2-7; 7 nucleotides match TRBD2. J gave up 6 bases and V 4 bases, and 9 bases lay outside the gene matches. Germline V lookup: CDR1 GTSNPN, CDR2 SVGIG (reference sequence). This CDR3 has 13 residues. The CDR3 is CAWKASGLGEQYF. In DNA form, the CDR3 reads TGTGCCTGGAAGGCTAGCGGCCTCGGCGAGCAGTACTTC. Full variable domain (remainder filled in from reference TRBV30 and TRBJ2-7): SQTIHQWPATLVQPVGSPLSLECTVEGTSNPNLYWYRQAAGRGLQLLFYSVGIGQISSEVPQNLSASRPQDRQFILSSKKLLLSDSGFYLCAWKASGLGEQYFGPGTRLTVT.

The chain links TRBV5-1 to TRBJ2-2; D perhaps matches TRBD1 (5 bases). The germline V gene has CDR1 SGHRS and CDR2 YFSETQ. There are 14 residues in the CDR3. The V and J ends lost 5 bases and 5 bases respectively, with 13 bases between them. As DNA, the CDR3 is TGCGCCAGCAGTGTTCAGGGCCGTACCGGGGAGCTGTTTTTT. It yields the protein CASSVQGRTGELFF.

The chain joins TRBV14 to TRBJ1-2, with a weak D call TRBD1 (5 bases). V shed 1 base and J shed 8 bases, with 20 bases lying between them. The germline V gene has CDR1 SGHDN and CDR2 FVKESK. The CDR3 extends over 16 amino acids. CDR3 nucleotide sequence: TGTGCCAGCAGCCAAGGAGTAAGGGGCCTCCGGCTGGGCTACACCTTC. Translation gives CASSQGVRGLRLGYTF.

V and J are TRBV30 and TRBJ2-7; 12 bases are a match to TRBD2. The CDR3 length is 14 residues. Germline V gene lookup returns CDR1 GTSNPN and CDR2 SVGIG (reference sequence). The trim removed 2 bases at V and 5 bases at J, leaving 4 bases unmatched. CDR3 region: CAWSNGLAGHEQYF. The CDR3 nucleotides read TGTGCCTGGAGTAACGGACTAGCGGGACACGAGCAGTACTTC.